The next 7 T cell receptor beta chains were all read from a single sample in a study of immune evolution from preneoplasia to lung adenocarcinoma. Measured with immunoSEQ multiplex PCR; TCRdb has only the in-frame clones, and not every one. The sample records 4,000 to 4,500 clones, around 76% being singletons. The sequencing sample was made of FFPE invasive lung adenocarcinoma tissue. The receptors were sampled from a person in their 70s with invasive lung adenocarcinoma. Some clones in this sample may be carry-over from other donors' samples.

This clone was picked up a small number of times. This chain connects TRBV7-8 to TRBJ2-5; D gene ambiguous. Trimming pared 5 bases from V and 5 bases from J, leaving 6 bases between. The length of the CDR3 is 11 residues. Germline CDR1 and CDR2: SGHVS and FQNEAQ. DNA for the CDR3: TGTGCCAGCAGCCCACGGGAGACCCAGTACTTC. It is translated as CASSPRETQYF.

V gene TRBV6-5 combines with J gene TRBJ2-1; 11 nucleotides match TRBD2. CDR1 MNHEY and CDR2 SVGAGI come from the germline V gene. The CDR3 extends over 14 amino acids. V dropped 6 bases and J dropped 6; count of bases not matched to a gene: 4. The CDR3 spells CASRLAGAGNEQFF. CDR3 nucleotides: TGTGCCAGCAGACTAGCGGGAGCTGGCAATGAGCAGTTCTTC.

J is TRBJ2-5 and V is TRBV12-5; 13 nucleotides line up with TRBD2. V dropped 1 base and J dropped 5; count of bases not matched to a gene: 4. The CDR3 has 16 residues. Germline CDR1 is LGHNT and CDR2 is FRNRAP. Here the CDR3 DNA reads TGTGCTAGTGGTTTGGGACTAGCGGGAGGCGGGGAGACCCAGTACTTC. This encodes CASGLGLAGGGETQYF.

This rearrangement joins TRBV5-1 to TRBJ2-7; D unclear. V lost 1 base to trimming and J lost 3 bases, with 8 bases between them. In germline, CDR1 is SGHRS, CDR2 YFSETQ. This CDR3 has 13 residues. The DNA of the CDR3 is TGCGCCAGCAGCTTGAGGTTCGACTACGAGCAGTACTTC. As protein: CASSLRFDYEQYF.

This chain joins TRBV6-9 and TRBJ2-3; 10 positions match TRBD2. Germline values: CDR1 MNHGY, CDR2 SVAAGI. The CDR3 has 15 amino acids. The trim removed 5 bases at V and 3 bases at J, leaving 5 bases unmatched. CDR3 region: CASSEPSGSTDTQYF. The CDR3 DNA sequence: TGTGCCAGCAGTGAACCTAGCGGGAGTACAGATACGCAGTATTTT.

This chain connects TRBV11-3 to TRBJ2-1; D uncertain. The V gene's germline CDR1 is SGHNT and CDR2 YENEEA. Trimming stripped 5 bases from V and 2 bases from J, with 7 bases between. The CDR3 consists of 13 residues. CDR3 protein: CASSPGPYNEQFF. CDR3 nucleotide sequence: TGTGCCAGCAGCCCTGGACCCTACAATGAGCAGTTCTTC.

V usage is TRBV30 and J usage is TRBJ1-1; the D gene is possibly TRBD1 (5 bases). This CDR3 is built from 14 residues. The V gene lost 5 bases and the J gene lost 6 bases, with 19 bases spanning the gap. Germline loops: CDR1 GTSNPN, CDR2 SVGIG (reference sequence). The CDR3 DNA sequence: TGTGCCTGGGCTCAGGTCGCGGGGGGGGCTGAAGCTTTCTTT. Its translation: CAWAQVAGGAEAFF. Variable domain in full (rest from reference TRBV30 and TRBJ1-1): SQTIHQWPATLVQPVGSPLSLECTVEGTSNPNLYWYRQAAGRGLQLLFYSVGIGQISSEVPQNLSASRPQDRQFILSSKKLLLSDSGFYLCAWAQVAGGAEAFFGQGTRLTVV.